This T cell receptor beta chain stems from a study of CD8+CD57+ T cells in acquired aplastic anemia. This CDR3 has 17 residues. The J segment lost 3 bases and the V segment lost 4 bases, leaving 15 bases of the junction unmatched. Germline loops: CDR1 LGHNA, CDR2 YNFKEQ. Individuals selected for sequencing had exhibited CD8+CD57+ cell expansion on flow cytometry. There were no patients without severe acquired aplastic anemia. Profiling of TCR beta VDJ combinations and CDR3 sequences used genomic DNA as template. TCRdb recomputed calls from the reads with MiXCR, one row per CDR3 protein. Here the sample spans 200,000 to 250,000 distinct CDR3 sequences, 55% to 65% being singletons. With respect to this clonotype: The antigen remains unidentified.

Study conclusions and caveats: Controls did not differ significantly from patients in CD8+ Simpson's diversity. Patients shared some 29 CD8+ CDR3 sequences with controls.

This sequence joins TRBV4-2 and TRBJ2-7, with TRBD2 identical over 7 bases. The sequencing sample was made of sorted CD4+, CD8+, or CD8+CD57+ T cells (not recorded which) from PBMCs. The sequence was collected from a human donor with aplastic anemia. CDR3 DNA sequence: TGTGCCAGCAGCCCCCTAGGGGTTAGCGGGTCCAACTACGAGCAGTACTTC. Translation: CASSPLGVSGSNYEQYF.